These T cell receptor beta chains were read from a single sample in a study of tumor and adjacent non-tumor tissue in lung cancer. TCRdb passed the multiplex PCR reads through MiXCR, listing each CDR3 protein once. Seen here are 60,000 to 95,000 distinct CDR3 sequences, about three quarters observed once, and the top ten hold 10% to 15%. The material sequenced was lung tumor tissue. All receptors come from a woman aged 50 to 60 with non-small cell lung cancer. CDR3s include the opening cysteine and the closing phenylalanine or tryptophan. The D gene is left open where the match is weak. Rows give clone size only sometimes, using once, few, many, or a class for an expanded clone.

15	NA	TRBV7-9	TRBJ1-2	NA	TGTGCCAGCAGCTTTTGGGCAGGGAGTCGGAATGGCTACACCTTC	CASSFWAGSRNGYTF
15	many	TRBV6-1	TRBJ2-7	TRBD2	TGTGCCAGCAGTGAAGCGGTAGCGGGGTCCTACGAGCAGTACTTC	CASSEAVAGSYEQYF
14	NA	TRBV6-1	TRBJ2-3	TRBD1	TGTGCCAGAAGTGGCACAGGGGGCAGTGATACGCAGTATTTT	CARSGTGGSDTQYF
16	NA	TRBV6-1	TRBJ2-3	TRBD1	TGTGCCAGCAGTGAAGACGAAGGGGGCGGTAATCATCCCCAGTATTTT	CASSEDEGGGNHPQYF
18	NA	TRBV6-1	TRBJ2-1	NA	TGTGCCAGCAGTCTAACCTTGGTGGGAGCCCCGCCGGAGGGTAAACAGTTCTTC	CASSLTLVGAPPEGKQFF
14	many	TRBV2	TRBJ2-5	NA	TGTGCCAGCAGTGAAGGGTGGGGGAAGGAGACCCAGTACTTC	CASSEGWGKETQYF
17	NA	TRBV11-2	TRBJ2-6	NA	TGTGCCAGCAGCTCGTCGGGACCGCGCTCTGGGGTCAACGTCCTGACTTTC	CASSSSGPRSGVNVLTF
16	once	TRBV4-1	TRBJ1-6	NA	TGCGCCAGCAGCCAAGCGGGCAACACCTATAATTCGCCCCTCCACTTT	CASSQAGNTYNSPLHF
15	few	TRBV20-1	TRBJ2-7	TRBD2	TGTAGTGCGATCCTTTTCGGGACTAGCACCTACGAGCAGTACTTC	CSAILFGTSTYEQYF
14	NA	TRBV11-2	TRBJ2-3	NA	TGTGCTAGCAGCTTAGATCTGGTAGTAGATACGCAGTATTTC	CASSLDLVVDTQYF
14	NA	TRBV4-1	TRBJ2-1	NA	TGTGCCAACAGCCAAGATCCATTTAGCGTTGAGCAGTTCTTC	CANSQDPFSVEQFF
15	once	TRBV6-1	TRBJ1-5	TRBD1	TGTGCCAGCAGATTTGGGACAGTGTACAATCAGCCCCGGCATTTT	CASRFGTVYNQPRHF
18	NA	TRBV7-8	TRBJ2-1	TRBD2	TGTGCCAACAGTCCCAGTGCGGGGCTAGCGGTAGGGACCAATGAGCAGTTATTC	CANSPSAGLAVGTNEQLF
15	NA	TRBV5-4	TRBJ2-1	NA	TGTGCCAGCAGCTTTTCTAGCATCCGAAGAAATGAGCAGTTCTTT	CASSFSSIRRNEQFF
13	NA	TRBV6-5	TRBJ2-1	TRBD1	TGTGTTAGCAGATGGGGACAGTGCAATGAGCAGTTCTTC	CVSRWGQCNEQFF
14	many	TRBV30	TRBJ2-3	NA	TGTGCCTGGAGTGTAAGAGGTATCATGGATACGCAGTATTTT	CAWSVRGIMDTQYF
14	NA	TRBV7-8	TRBJ1-2	NA	TGTGACAGCAGCTTAGCGTCGGTGGGCTATGGCTATACTTTC	CDSSLASVGYGYTF
13	once	TRBV6-6	TRBJ1-2	NA	TGTGCCAGCAGTTATAACAAGGACCATGGCTACATCTTC	CASSYNKDHGYIF